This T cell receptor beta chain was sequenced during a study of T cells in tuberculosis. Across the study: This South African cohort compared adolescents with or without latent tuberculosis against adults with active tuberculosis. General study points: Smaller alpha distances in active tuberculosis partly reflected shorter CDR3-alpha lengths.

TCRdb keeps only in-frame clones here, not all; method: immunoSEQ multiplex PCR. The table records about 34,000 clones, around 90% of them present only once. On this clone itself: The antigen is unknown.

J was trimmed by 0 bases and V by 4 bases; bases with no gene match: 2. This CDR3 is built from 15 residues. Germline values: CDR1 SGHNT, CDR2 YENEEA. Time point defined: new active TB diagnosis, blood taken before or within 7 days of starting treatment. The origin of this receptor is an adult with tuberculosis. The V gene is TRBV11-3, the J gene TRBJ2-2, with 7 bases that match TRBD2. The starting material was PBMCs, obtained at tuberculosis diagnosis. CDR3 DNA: TGTGCCAGCAGCTCGCGGGGGACGAACACCGGGGAGCTGTTTTTT. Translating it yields CASSSRGTNTGELFF.